Given below is one T cell receptor beta chain in context. Its antigen is unknown. A multiplex PCR was run with 60 Vbeta primers and 13 Jbeta primers. The data were produced by immunoSEQ multiplex PCR, yet TCRdb's version contains in-frame clones alone and is incomplete. The repertoire holds 100,000 to 120,000 clones, with 12% as singletons. This record comes from a study of cytomegalovirus exposure and HLA in healthy donors. Study-wide points: The classifier was said to identify cytomegalovirus status with high specificity and sensitivity. A later analysis linked 15,000 to 20,000 TCR beta sequences to HLA alleles at 0.05 false discovery rate.

Germline V CDR1 and CDR2: SGHAT, FQDESV (reference sequence). Trimming removed 3 bases at V and 3 bases at J, with 18 bases between. The CDR3 consists of 18 residues. The sequenced material came from PBMCs. The receptor comes from a man in his forties in good health and CMV-seropositive. This rearrangement joins TRBV11-1 to TRBJ2-6; D perhaps matches TRBD2 (6 bases). CDR3 coding DNA: TGTGCCAGCAGCTTTGGAGGGTACGGTAACCTTGGGGCCAACGTCCTGACTTTC. It yields the protein CASSFGGYGNLGANVLTF.